The rows below give T cell receptor beta chains drawn from one sample of a study of blood T cell repertoires in COVID-19. The protocol was immunoSEQ multiplex PCR, while the TCRdb copy is restricted to in-frame clones and leaves out a portion. The table has some 300,000 clones, 80% to 90% seen once; the top ten hold 13%. Sequences were obtained from peripheral blood. The receptors come from a woman aged 70-85 years with COVID-19, enrolled during active disease. The CDR3 runs from the conserved cysteine through the conserved F or W. A D gene is named only where the DNA matches it firmly. Expanded clones are given a class, and other clones once, few, many or no size at all.

V: TRBV5-1
D: NA
size: once
J: TRBJ2-7
CDR3: CASSFLGGAYEQYF
DNA: TGCGCCAGCAGCTTTTTGGGGGGTGCCTACGAGCAGTACTTC

V: TRBV7-2
D: NA
size: NA
J: TRBJ2-1
CDR3: CASSSRRGQRDEQFF
DNA: TGTGCCAGCAGCTCCCGGAGGGGTCAGCGGGATGAGCAGTTCTTC

V: TRBV24-1
D: TRBD2
size: NA
J: TRBJ2-3
CDR3: CATSDRTRVDTQYF
DNA: TGTGCCACCAGTGATCGGACTAGGGTGGATACGCAGTATTTT

V: TRBV9
D: NA
size: NA
J: TRBJ2-5
CDR3: CASSRGTQETQYF
DNA: TGTGCCAGCAGCAGAGGGACACAAGAGACCCAGTACTTC

V: TRBV5-4
D: NA
size: NA
J: TRBJ2-7
CDR3: CASSLAGAGGYEQYF
DNA: TGTGCCAGCAGCTTGGCCGGTGCCGGAGGCTACGAGCAGTACTTC

V: TRBV18
D: NA
size: NA
J: TRBJ2-7
CDR3: CASSPVYSPYEQYF
DNA: TGTGCCAGCTCACCAGTTTACAGTCCCTACGAGCAGTACTTC

V: TRBV19
D: TRBD1
size: NA
J: TRBJ1-1
CDR3: CASSRQGSEAFF
DNA: TGTGCCAGTAGCCGACAGGGAAGTGAAGCTTTCTTT

V: TRBV6-5
D: NA
size: NA
J: TRBJ2-7
CDR3: CASSYSGSFSYEQYF
DNA: TGTGCCAGCAGTTACTCCGGGAGCTTCTCCTACGAGCAGTACTTC

V: TRBV5-4
D: NA
size: NA
J: TRBJ2-1
CDR3: CASSSTSNEQFF
DNA: TGTGCCAGCAGCTCTACTAGCAATGAGCAGTTCTTC

V: TRBV27
D: NA
size: NA
J: TRBJ2-2
CDR3: CASTLVRDTDTGELFF
DNA: TGTGCCAGCACCCTCGTGAGGGACACAGACACCGGGGAGCTGTTTTTT

V: TRBV2
D: NA
size: NA
J: TRBJ2-5
CDR3: CASRRWDNQETQYF
DNA: TGTGCCAGCAGAAGATGGGACAACCAAGAGACCCAGTACTTC

V: TRBV24-1
D: NA
size: NA
J: TRBJ2-7
CDR3: CATPVKVGLYEQYF
DNA: TGTGCCACCCCCGTTAAGGTGGGCCTTTACGAGCAGTACTTC

V: TRBV7-2
D: NA
size: NA
J: TRBJ2-7
CDR3: CASSPGGYEQYF
DNA: TGTGCCAGCAGCCCAGGGGGGTACGAGCAGTACTTC

V: TRBV7-2
D: NA
size: NA
J: TRBJ1-2
CDR3: CASAGRGYGYTF
DNA: TGTGCCAGTGCAGGGAGGGGGTATGGCTACACCTTC

V: TRBV6-5
D: NA
size: NA
J: TRBJ1-4
CDR3: CASTLQMWENEKLFF
DNA: TGTGCCAGCACCTTGCAAATGTGGGAGAATGAAAAACTGTTTTTT

V: TRBV29-1
D: NA
size: NA
J: TRBJ1-2
CDR3: CSVERDWGYTF
DNA: TGCAGCGTTGAGAGGGATTGGGGCTACACCTTC

V: TRBV5-1
D: NA
size: NA
J: TRBJ1-1
CDR3: CASSPTGNTEAFF
DNA: TGCGCCAGCAGCCCTACAGGTAACACTGAAGCTTTCTTT

V: TRBV30
D: TRBD2
size: NA
J: TRBJ2-7
CDR3: CAWGLAGRSYEQYF
DNA: TGTGCCTGGGGACTAGCGGGGCGCTCCTACGAGCAGTACTTC

V: TRBV27
D: NA
size: NA
J: TRBJ2-5
CDR3: CASSLRVGGLEETQYF
DNA: TGTGCCAGCAGTCTAAGGGTAGGAGGGCTAGAAGAGACCCAGTACTTC

V: TRBV27
D: NA
size: NA
J: TRBJ1-5
CDR3: CASSSSGDQPQHF
DNA: TGTGCCAGCAGTTCCTCGGGTGATCAGCCCCAGCATTTT

V: TRBV20-1
D: NA
size: NA
J: TRBJ2-2
CDR3: CSAREYGELFF
DNA: TGCAGTGCTAGAGAGTACGGGGAGCTGTTTTTT

V: TRBV28
D: TRBD1
size: once
J: TRBJ1-4
CDR3: CASSSRGLTNEKLFF
DNA: TGTGCCAGCAGTTCCAGGGGGCTAACTAATGAAAAACTGTTTTTT

V: TRBV7-9
D: TRBD1
size: NA
J: TRBJ2-7
CDR3: CASRSIRGPIYEQYF
DNA: TGTGCCAGCAGGTCTATTAGGGGGCCAATCTACGAGCAGTACTTC

V: TRBV27
D: TRBD1
size: NA
J: TRBJ2-5
CDR3: CASRSPGTGRAETQYF
DNA: TGTGCCAGCAGATCCCCCGGGACAGGGAGGGCGGAGACCCAGTACTTC

V: TRBV13
D: NA
size: NA
J: TRBJ1-4
CDR3: CASSLWGQEKLFF
DNA: TGTGCCAGCAGCTTATGGGGCCAGGAAAAACTGTTTTTT

V: TRBV29-1
D: NA
size: NA
J: TRBJ2-2
CDR3: CSVEGEGAGAGELFF
DNA: TGCAGCGTTGAAGGGGAAGGGGCCGGAGCCGGGGAGCTGTTTTTT

V: TRBV6-5
D: NA
size: NA
J: TRBJ1-4
CDR3: CASTPQGSNEKLFF
DNA: TGTGCCAGCACCCCACAGGGCTCAAATGAAAAACTGTTTTTT

V: TRBV9
D: TRBD2
size: NA
J: TRBJ2-1
CDR3: CASSASGGWDEQFF
DNA: TGTGCCAGCAGCGCTAGCGGGGGATGGGATGAGCAGTTCTTC

V: TRBV30
D: TRBD1
size: NA
J: TRBJ1-2
CDR3: CAWALPGQNYGYTF
DNA: TGTGCCTGGGCCCTTCCGGGACAGAACTATGGCTACACCTTC

V: TRBV5-1
D: NA
size: once
J: TRBJ2-2
CDR3: CASSSNRVTGELFF
DNA: TGCGCCAGCAGCTCAAACAGGGTAACCGGGGAGCTGTTTTTT

V: TRBV7-2
D: NA
size: NA
J: TRBJ2-7
CDR3: CASSFRGGGRGDEQYF
DNA: TGTGCCAGCAGCTTTCGAGGGGGGGGCCGGGGAGACGAGCAGTACTTC

V: TRBV2
D: NA
size: NA
J: TRBJ2-6
CDR3: CASSGEFGANVLTF
DNA: TGTGCCAGCAGTGGTGAGTTCGGGGCCAACGTCCTGACTTTC

V: TRBV19
D: TRBD2
size: NA
J: TRBJ2-7
CDR3: CASSIKSSGGDRSYEQYF
DNA: TGTGCCAGTAGTATTAAGTCTAGCGGGGGGGACCGCTCCTACGAGCAGTACTTC

V: TRBV4-1
D: NA
size: NA
J: TRBJ1-5
CDR3: CASSQGGLPNQPQHF
DNA: TGCGCCAGCAGCCAAGGGGGACTTCCCAATCAGCCCCAGCATTTT

V: TRBV10-3
D: TRBD2
size: NA
J: TRBJ2-5
CDR3: CAISGNSGGPRETQYF
DNA: TGTGCCATCAGTGGAAATAGCGGGGGCCCGCGGGAGACCCAGTACTTC

V: TRBV7-6
D: NA
size: NA
J: TRBJ1-1
CDR3: CASSPASEAFF
DNA: TGTGCCAGCAGCCCCGCGAGTGAAGCTTTCTTT

V: TRBV10-3
D: TRBD1
size: NA
J: TRBJ2-7
CDR3: CAISATDRDRYEQYF
DNA: TGTGCCATCAGTGCTACGGACAGGGATAGGTACGAGCAGTACTTC

V: TRBV29-1
D: TRBD1
size: NA
J: TRBJ1-1
CDR3: CSVARDRDEGEAFF
DNA: TGCAGCGTTGCTCGGGACAGGGACGAGGGTGAAGCTTTCTTT

V: TRBV25-1
D: TRBD1
size: NA
J: TRBJ2-1
CDR3: CASTQGVSYNEQFF
DNA: TGTGCCAGCACTCAGGGGGTATCATACAATGAGCAGTTCTTC

V: TRBV28
D: NA
size: NA
J: TRBJ1-5
CDR3: CASSLLRGYGNQPQHF
DNA: TGTGCCAGCAGTTTATTACGGGGTTACGGCAATCAGCCCCAGCATTTT

V: TRBV5-1
D: TRBD2
size: NA
J: TRBJ2-1
CDR3: CASSLLASGGGYEQFF
DNA: TGCGCCAGCAGCTTGTTGGCTAGCGGGGGTGGTTATGAGCAGTTCTTC

V: TRBV5-1
D: NA
size: NA
J: TRBJ1-4
CDR3: CASSFQGATNEKLFF
DNA: TGCGCCAGCAGCTTCCAGGGCGCAACTAATGAAAAACTGTTTTTT

V: TRBV5-1
D: NA
size: NA
J: TRBJ1-2
CDR3: CASSLTGRDNYGYTF
DNA: TGCGCCAGCAGCTTGACAGGGAGGGATAACTATGGCTACACCTTC

V: TRBV3-1/TRBV3-2
D: NA
size: NA
J: TRBJ2-3
CDR3: CASSPYMNTESTDTQYF
DNA: TGTGCCAGCAGCCCCTATATGAACACGGAGAGCACAGATACGCAGTATTTT

V: TRBV6-5
D: NA
size: NA
J: TRBJ1-1
CDR3: CASRSTGNTEAFF
DNA: TGTGCCAGCCGAAGCACAGGTAACACTGAAGCTTTCTTT

V: TRBV6-4
D: TRBD2
size: NA
J: TRBJ2-1
CDR3: CASSEGLAGGTEQFF
DNA: TGTGCCAGCAGTGAGGGACTAGCGGGGGGTACCGAGCAGTTCTTC

V: TRBV30
D: TRBD1
size: once
J: TRBJ1-4
CDR3: CACPGTGGEDEKLFF
DNA: TGTGCCTGCCCCGGGACAGGGGGCGAGGATGAAAAACTGTTTTTT

V: TRBV6-5
D: TRBD1
size: NA
J: TRBJ1-2
CDR3: CASSPRTGHYGYTF
DNA: TGTGCCAGCAGCCCCCGGACAGGGCACTATGGCTACACCTTC

V: TRBV13
D: NA
size: NA
J: TRBJ2-3
CDR3: CASSFPLTDTQYF
DNA: TGTGCCAGCAGCTTTCCCCTCACAGATACGCAGTATTTT

V: TRBV29-1
D: TRBD2
size: once
J: TRBJ2-3
CDR3: CSVVGLAGTDTQYF
DNA: TGCAGCGTGGTGGGACTAGCGGGAACAGATACGCAGTATTTT

V: TRBV28
D: NA
size: NA
J: TRBJ1-3
CDR3: CASTKVAGKGRNTIYF
DNA: TGTGCCAGCACCAAGGTAGCAGGGAAGGGCCGAAACACCATATATTTT

V: TRBV6-5
D: NA
size: NA
J: TRBJ2-6
CDR3: CASSYPGANVLTF
DNA: TGTGCCAGCAGTTACCCGGGGGCCAACGTCCTGACTTTC

V: TRBV3-1/TRBV3-2
D: NA
size: NA
J: TRBJ2-7
CDR3: CASSQEQGAYEQYF
DNA: TGTGCCAGCAGCCAAGAACAGGGCGCCTACGAGCAGTACTTC

V: TRBV7-8
D: TRBD2
size: NA
J: TRBJ2-3
CDR3: CASSLPLAGGGKDTQYF
DNA: TGTGCCAGCAGCTTACCGCTAGCGGGGGGCGGGAAAGATACGCAGTATTTT

V: TRBV2
D: TRBD2
size: NA
J: TRBJ2-1
CDR3: CASRETSGAYNEQFF
DNA: TGTGCCAGCAGGGAGACTAGCGGGGCGTACAATGAGCAGTTCTTC

V: TRBV28
D: NA
size: NA
J: TRBJ1-5
CDR3: CASRPGKNQPQHF
DNA: TGTGCCAGCCGCCCGGGAAAAAATCAGCCCCAGCATTTT

V: TRBV7-2
D: NA
size: NA
J: TRBJ1-5
CDR3: CASSPSGGSNQPQHF
DNA: TGTGCCAGCAGCCCCTCGGGTGGTAGCAATCAGCCCCAGCATTTT

V: TRBV28
D: NA
size: NA
J: TRBJ1-2
CDR3: CASSLLAGKNNYGYTF
DNA: TGTGCCAGCAGTTTATTGGCAGGAAAGAACAACTATGGCTACACCTTC

V: TRBV27
D: TRBD1
size: NA
J: TRBJ2-7
CDR3: CASSWTGPTVGPYEQYF
DNA: TGTGCCAGCAGTTGGACAGGACCGACGGTCGGACCCTACGAGCAGTACTTC